This TCR beta chain came from a study of T cells in localized non-small cell lung cancer. Study-level results: Sequencing, confined to only one tumor region, leaves heterogeneity possible. Longer overall survival accompanied higher blood T cell density. Highest T cell clonality was seen in uninvolved adjacent lung, surpassing that measured in tumor. Adjacent lung held a median roughly 60 of the top 100 tumor clones.

Germline lookup yields CDR1 SNHLY and CDR2 FYNNEI. This CDR3 spans 15 amino acids. Trimming cost V 2 bases and J 7 bases; bases outside gene matches: 3. Method: immunoSEQ multiplex PCR; TCRdb's copy keeps in-frame clones and lacks some. In the table there are 75,000 to 80,000 clones, 88% of which are singletons. Note on this clone: Its antigen remains unidentified.

The TCR originated in a woman between 35 and 75 years old with stage I squamous cell lung carcinoma. The starting material was peripheral blood, obtained before any cancer treatment. This chain uses TRBV2 with TRBJ2-1, with TRBD2 matching over 12 bases. For the CDR3, the DNA is TGTGCCAGCAGTGAATGGACTAGCGGGGCAAATGAGCAGTTCTTC. This sequence encodes CASSEWTSGANEQFF.